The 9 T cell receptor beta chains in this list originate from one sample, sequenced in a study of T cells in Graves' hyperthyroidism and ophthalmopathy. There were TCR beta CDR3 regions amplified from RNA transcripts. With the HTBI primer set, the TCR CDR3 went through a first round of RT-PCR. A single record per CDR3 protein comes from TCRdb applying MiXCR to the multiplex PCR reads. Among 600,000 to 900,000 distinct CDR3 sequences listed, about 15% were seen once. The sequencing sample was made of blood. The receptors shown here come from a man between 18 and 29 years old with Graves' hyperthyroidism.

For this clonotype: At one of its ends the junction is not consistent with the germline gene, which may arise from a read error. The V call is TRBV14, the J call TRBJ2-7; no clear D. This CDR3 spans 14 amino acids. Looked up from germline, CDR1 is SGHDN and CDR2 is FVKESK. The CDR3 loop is CAGSLLGGSYEQYF. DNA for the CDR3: TGTGCCGGCAGCCTTCTGGGTGGGTCCTACGAGCAGTACTTC.

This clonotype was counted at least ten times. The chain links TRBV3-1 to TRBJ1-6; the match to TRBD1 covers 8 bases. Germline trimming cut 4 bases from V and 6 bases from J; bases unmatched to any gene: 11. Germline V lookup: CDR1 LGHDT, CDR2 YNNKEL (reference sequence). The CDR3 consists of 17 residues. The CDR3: CASSPMGTGGINSPLHF. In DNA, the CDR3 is TGTGCCAGCAGCCCGATGGGGACAGGAGGTATTAATTCACCCCTCCACTTT.

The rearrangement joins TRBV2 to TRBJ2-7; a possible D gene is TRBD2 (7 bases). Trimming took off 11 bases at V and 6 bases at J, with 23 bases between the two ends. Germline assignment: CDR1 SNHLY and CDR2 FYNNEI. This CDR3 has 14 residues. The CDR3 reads CARGGASARGEQYF. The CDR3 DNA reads TGTGCCCGAGGGGGGGCCTCGGCTAGAGGCGAGCAGTACTTC.

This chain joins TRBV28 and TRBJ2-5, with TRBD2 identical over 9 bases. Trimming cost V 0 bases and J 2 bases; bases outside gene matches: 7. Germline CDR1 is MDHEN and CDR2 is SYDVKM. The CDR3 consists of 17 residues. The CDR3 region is CASSLWGRLADQETQYF. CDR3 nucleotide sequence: TGTGCCAGCAGTTTATGGGGTCGACTAGCGGATCAAGAGACCCAGTACTTC.

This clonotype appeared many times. The CDR3 DNA is TGCGCCAGCAGCTTCCGGACAGCTCTAGGGGTCGATGAGCAGTTCTTC. It codes for CASSFRTALGVDEQFF. The chain has TRBV5-1 and TRBJ2-1; tentatively, D is TRBD1 (6 bases). The germline V and J ends were trimmed by 2 bases and 8 bases, with 20 bases remaining between them. Germline V CDR1 and CDR2: SGHRS, YFSETQ. This CDR3 contains 16 residues.

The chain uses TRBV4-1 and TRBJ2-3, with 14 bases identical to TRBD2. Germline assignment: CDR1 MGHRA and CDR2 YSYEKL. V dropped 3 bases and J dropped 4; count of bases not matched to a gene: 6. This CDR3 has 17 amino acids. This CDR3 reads CASSHRVTSGRADTQYF. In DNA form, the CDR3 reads TGCGCCAGCAGCCATAGGGTGACTAGCGGGAGGGCAGATACGCAGTATTTT.

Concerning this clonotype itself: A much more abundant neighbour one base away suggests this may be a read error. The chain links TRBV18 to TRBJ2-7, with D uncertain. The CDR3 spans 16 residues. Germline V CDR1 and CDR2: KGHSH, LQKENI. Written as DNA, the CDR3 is TGTGCCAGCCCACCCCTCCAGTTGAGGAGCTCCTACGAGCAGTACTTC. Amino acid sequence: CASPPLQLRSSYEQYF.

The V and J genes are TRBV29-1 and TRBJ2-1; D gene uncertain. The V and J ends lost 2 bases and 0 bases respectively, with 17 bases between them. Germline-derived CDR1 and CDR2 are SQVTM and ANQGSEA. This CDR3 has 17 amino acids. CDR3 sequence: CSVERARRSSSYNEQFF. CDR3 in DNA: TGCAGCGTTGAACGGGCCAGGCGATCATCCTCCTACAATGAGCAGTTCTTC.

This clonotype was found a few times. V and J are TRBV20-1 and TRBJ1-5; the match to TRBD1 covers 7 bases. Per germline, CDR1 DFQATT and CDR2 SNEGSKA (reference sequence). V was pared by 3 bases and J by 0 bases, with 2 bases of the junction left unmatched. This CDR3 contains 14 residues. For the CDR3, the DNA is TGCAGTGCTAGGACAGGGAATAGCAATCAGCCCCAGCATTTT. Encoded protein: CSARTGNSNQPQHF.